The 31 T cell receptor beta chains below come from one sample, sequenced in a study of blood T cell repertoires in COVID-19. Repertoires were generated with immunoSEQ multiplex PCR, while TCRdb's copy carries only in-frame clones and drops some. The data contain around 350,000 clones, around 84% of them singletons. Material: peripheral blood. The source is a human donor in a cohort sampled during active COVID-19.

The rearrangement links TRBV24-1 to TRBJ1-5; 8 bases are a match to TRBD1. The germline CDR1 and CDR2 sequences are KGHDR and SFDVKD. The CDR3 totals 17 residues. J was trimmed by 2 bases and V by 12 bases; bases with no gene match: 17. CDR3 in DNA: TGTGCCTTTTGGGCCGGGACAGGTCATGGGCGCAATCAGCCCCAGCATTTT. This encodes CAFWAGTGHGRNQPQHF.

The chain's CDR3 is CASSLREPGQGRYEQYF. CDR3 sequence (DNA): TGCGCCAGCAGCTTGAGGGAACCGGGACAGGGAAGGTACGAGCAGTACTTC. The chain uses TRBV5-1 and TRBJ2-7; 9 positions agree with TRBD1. The CDR3 covers 17 residues. Germline V gene lookup returns CDR1 SGHRS and CDR2 YFSETQ. Germline trimming cut 1 base from V and 4 bases from J; bases unmatched to any gene: 12.

CDR3 region: CASSPTNYGYTF. The DNA for the CDR3 is TGTGCCAGCAGTCCCACTAACTATGGCTACACCTTC. The chain links TRBV12-3 or TRBV12-4 to TRBJ1-2, with no clear D. This CDR3 contains 12 residues. The V end lost 5 bases, the J end lost 0 bases, and 4 bases lay between the germline ends.

The chain uses TRBV1 and TRBJ2-4; TRBD1 is taken as the D call from the table, unchecked against the DNA. TRBV1 is marked as a pseudogene. The CDR3 runs to 20 residues. The CDR3 loop is CTSSQEKGSVGDSPENIQYF. The CDR3 DNA reads TGCACCAGCAGCCAAGAAAAAGGAAGTGTAGGTGACAGCCCAGAAAACATTCAGTACTTC.

The CDR3, as DNA: TGCGCCAGCAGCCCTCGATGGGGCAGGGCCTTAAATTCACCCCTCCACTTT. Translating it yields CASSPRWGRALNSPLHF. This chain joins TRBV23-1 and TRBJ1-6; possibly TRBD1 for D (5 bases). TRBV23-1 is treated as an ORF (open reading frame) with a function not yet certain. The CDR3 extends over 17 amino acids. The V end was cut by 6 bases, the J end by 7 bases, with 22 bases between.

This clone was seen a single time. The chain recombines TRBV30 with TRBJ2-7; D might be TRBD2 (5 bases). V lost 3 bases and J 9 bases, leaving 12 bases between the germline ends. CDR1 and CDR2 from the germline V gene are GTSNPN and SVGIG (reference sequence). There are 11 residues in the CDR3. CDR3 nucleotide sequence: TGTGCCTGGAGAATAGGGAGAGCGCAGTACTTC. It specifies CAWRIGRAQYF.

The chain combines TRBV27 with TRBJ2-3; TRBD1 aligns across 9 bases. V lost 3 bases, J lost 7 bases, and 8 bases stayed unmatched. The CDR3 is 15 residues long. Germline V gene sequence: CDR1 MNHEY, CDR2 SMNVEV (reference sequence). The CDR3 is CASSLEGTGRNTQYF. The CDR3 nucleotides read TGTGCCAGCAGTTTGGAAGGGACAGGGAGAAATACGCAGTATTTT.

The chain is built from TRBV9 and TRBJ2-7; 10 positions match TRBD1. The V and J ends lost 3 bases and 5 bases, in that order; junction bases with no gene match: 5. Germline V gene lookup returns CDR1 SGDLS and CDR2 YYNGEE. There are 14 residues in the CDR3. The CDR3 DNA reads as TGTGCCAGCAGCGGCCGGGACAGGGGCCACGAGCAGTACTTC. Translated: CASSGRDRGHEQYF.

This chain uses TRBV5-1 with TRBJ1-2, with 7 bases that match TRBD1. J gave up 3 bases and V 8 bases, and 1 base lay outside the gene matches. CDR1 and CDR2 (germline): SGHRS, YFSETQ. The CDR3 consists of 11 residues. The DNA for the CDR3 is TGCGCCAGTGGGACAGACTATGGCTACACCTTC. It is translated as CASGTDYGYTF.

The gene calls are TRBV28 and TRBJ2-2; maybe TRBD2 (5 bases). The germline V and J ends were trimmed by 7 bases and 1 base, with 7 bases remaining between them. CDR3 length: 13 amino acids. Germline V gives CDR1 MDHEN, CDR2 SYDVKM. CDR3 protein: CASIRENTGELFF. CDR3 DNA: TGTGCCAGCATCCGGGAGAACACCGGGGAGCTGTTTTTT.

The chain has TRBV7-8 and TRBJ2-7, with TRBD1 identical over 8 bases. CDR1 and CDR2 (germline): SGHVS, FQNEAQ. The trim removed 5 bases at V and 1 base at J, leaving 10 bases unmatched. CDR3 length: 16 amino acids. CDR3: CASSPHGTGSSYEQYF. The CDR3 coding sequence is TGTGCCAGCAGCCCCCATGGGACAGGTAGTTCCTACGAGCAGTACTTC.

This chain links TRBV20-1 with TRBJ2-7; D is possibly TRBD2 (5 bases). This CDR3 has 11 residues. The V end lost 7 bases, the J end lost 6 bases, and 13 bases lay between the germline ends. From germline, CDR1 is DFQATT and CDR2 SNEGSKA (reference sequence). In DNA, the CDR3 is TGCAGTGTACTACTAGTCTCCGAGCAGTACTTC. Amino acid sequence: CSVLLVSEQYF.

The chain employs TRBV5-6 and TRBJ2-7; TRBD1 agrees at 7 bases. The CDR3 is 13 residues long. Germline trimming cut 6 bases from V and 4 bases from J; bases unmatched to any gene: 7. Germline CDR1 and CDR2: SGHDT and YYEEEE. The CDR3 loop is CASNNRGRYEQYF. CDR3 in DNA: TGTGCCAGCAACAACAGGGGTAGGTACGAGCAGTACTTC.

J is TRBJ2-1 and V is TRBV4-1; D is undetermined. V gave up 1 base and J gave up 0 bases, with 10 bases separating them. The CDR3 is 16 residues long. Germline V gene lookup returns CDR1 MGHRA and CDR2 YSYEKL. The CDR3 region has the DNA TGCGCCAGCAGCCAAGCGAACATGATCTCCTACAATGAGCAGTTCTTC. It encodes CASSQANMISYNEQFF.

A few counts support this clone. V gene TRBV19 combines with J gene TRBJ1-1; the match to TRBD1 covers 9 bases. The germline V gene encodes CDR1 LNHDA and CDR2 SQIVND (reference sequence). With 4 bases clipped from V and 3 bases from J, the junction kept 12 bases outside the gene matches. The CDR3 sequence is 17 residues long. The CDR3 sequence: CASSTNRGRKKDTEAFF. CDR3 coding DNA: TGTGCCAGTAGTACTAACAGGGGGCGCAAGAAGGACACTGAAGCTTTCTTT.

The chain couples TRBV11-2 to TRBJ1-4, with a possible D match to TRBD1 (6 bases). The CDR3 has 14 amino acids. The germline V gene has CDR1 SGHAT and CDR2 FQNNGV. V dropped 3 bases and J dropped 8 bases, with 13 bases sitting between them. DNA of the CDR3: TGTGCCAGCAGCTTTATACAGGGCGACGAAAAACTGTTTTTT. As protein: CASSFIQGDEKLFF.

The chain is built from TRBV28 and TRBJ2-7; tentative D call: TRBD1 (5 bases). CDR1 MDHEN and CDR2 SYDVKM come from the germline V gene. The CDR3 is 14 residues long. V shed 5 bases and J shed 0 bases, with 11 bases lying between them. The CDR3 sequence is CASSPTENSYEQYF. Written as DNA, the CDR3 is TGTGCCAGCAGTCCGACAGAGAACTCCTACGAGCAGTACTTC.

The chain has TRBV4-2 and TRBJ2-7; 10 bases line up with TRBD2. CDR1 LGHNA and CDR2 YNFKEQ come from the germline V gene. With V trimmed by 0 bases and J by 4 bases, 3 bases remained unmatched. The CDR3 length is 15 residues. The CDR3 spells CASSQEVAGGYEQYF. CDR3 bases: TGTGCCAGCAGCCAAGAGGTAGCGGGGGGTTACGAGCAGTACTTC.

This clone was picked up a small number of times. The chain recombines TRBV6-4 with TRBJ2-3; D possibly corresponds to TRBD2 (5 bases). CDR3 size: 15 residues. Germline V CDR1 and CDR2: MRHNA, SNTAGT. V shed 3 bases and J shed 0 bases, with 10 bases lying between them. This chain's CDR3 is CASSESPGSTDTQYF. The CDR3 nucleotides read TGTGCCAGCAGTGAATCGCCGGGAAGCACAGATACGCAGTATTTT.

The chain links TRBV5-1 to TRBJ1-1, with a tentative D call TRBD1 (6 bases). CDR3 size: 14 residues. Trimming cost V 0 bases and J 3 bases, with 9 bases left between them. Looked up from germline, CDR1 is SGHRS and CDR2 is YFSETQ. As DNA, the CDR3 is TGCGCCAGCAGCTTGGAGGGGGGGCACACTGAAGCTTTCTTT. This gives the protein CASSLEGGHTEAFF.

This sequence joins TRBV7-3 and TRBJ2-7; D is uncertain. V was clipped by 2 bases and J by 2 bases, with 10 bases between them. Germline assignment: CDR1 SGHTA and CDR2 FQGTGA. The CDR3 consists of 14 residues. CDR3 in DNA: TGTGCCAGCAGCTTAGGAGTCGTGCCCTACGAGCAGTACTTC. Translation: CASSLGVVPYEQYF.

The gene calls are TRBV7-9 and TRBJ2-7; D may be TRBD1 (5 bases). Looked up from germline, CDR1 is SEHNR and CDR2 is FQNEAQ (reference sequence). The CDR3 spans 14 residues. V was trimmed by 1 base and J by 5 bases, leaving 12 bases between them. The CDR3 spells CASSLVQGMDEQYF. CDR3 bases: TGTGCCAGCAGCTTAGTCCAGGGTATGGACGAGCAGTACTTC.

The V gene is TRBV10-1, the J gene TRBJ2-3; D might be TRBD1 (5 bases). With 10 bases removed from V and 2 bases from J, the gap between germline ends came to 19 bases. CDR1 WNHNN and CDR2 SYGVQD come from the germline V gene (reference sequence). The CDR3 runs to 15 residues. CDR3 region: CATSKRQGHTDTQYF. The DNA for the CDR3 is TGCGCCACCTCGAAACGGCAGGGCCACACAGATACGCAGTATTTT.

The rearrangement joins TRBV4-1 to TRBJ2-3; TRBD2 aligns across 10 bases. Losses at the gene ends were 4 bases for V and 0 bases for J; bases not matched to a gene: 4. This CDR3 region has 16 residues. The germline V gene has CDR1 MGHRA and CDR2 YSYEKL. CDR3 nucleotides: TGCGCCAGCAGCCGAAGCGGGGGGGCTAGCACAGATACGCAGTATTTT. It yields the protein CASSRSGGASTDTQYF.

This clone was recorded once. This chain links TRBV7-3 with TRBJ2-5, with TRBD1 identical over 8 bases. Germline CDR1 SGHTA, CDR2 FQGTGA. J gave up 1 base and V 1 base, and 2 bases lay outside the gene matches. CDR3 length: 15 residues. The CDR3 protein is CASSLNQGAQETQYF. CDR3 in DNA: TGTGCCAGCAGCTTAAATCAGGGGGCCCAAGAGACCCAGTACTTC.

This clone was recorded many times. This CDR3 is also generated by other DNA sequences in the sample. V gene TRBV5-5 combines with J gene TRBJ2-2, with 9 bases matching TRBD2. With V trimmed by 4 bases and J by 3 bases, 7 bases remained unmatched. CDR1 and CDR2 from the germline V gene are SGHKS and YYEKEE (reference sequence). The CDR3 loop spans 16 amino acids. CDR3 in amino acids: CASSSRGGADTGELFF. The CDR3 DNA sequence: TGTGCCAGCAGCAGCCGCGGGGGGGCGGACACCGGGGAGCTGTTTTTT.

The chain joins TRBV11-2 to TRBJ1-4; 7 bases match TRBD1. The germline CDR1 and CDR2 sequences are SGHAT and FQNNGV. V dropped 2 bases and J dropped 8; count of bases not matched to a gene: 5. The CDR3 runs 14 residues. As DNA, the CDR3 is TGTGCCAGCAGCTTAACGCAGGGGGTCGAAAAACTGTTTTTT. It codes for CASSLTQGVEKLFF.

This clone was recorded only once. The J gene is TRBJ1-5, the V gene TRBV19; D may be TRBD1 (6 bases). The CDR3 spans 16 residues. V was pared by 1 base and J by 1 base, with 11 bases between. Germline values: CDR1 LNHDA, CDR2 SQIVND (reference sequence). CDR3: CASSIVRGASNQPQHF. DNA of the CDR3: TGTGCCAGTAGTATAGTGCGGGGGGCCAGCAATCAGCCCCAGCATTTT.

The V gene is TRBV19, the J gene TRBJ2-2, with D possibly matching TRBD1 (6 bases). Per germline, CDR1 LNHDA and CDR2 SQIVND (reference sequence). Trimming left V 7 bases short and J 4 bases short, with 16 bases between. The CDR3 is 15 amino acids. The CDR3 spells CASNPQTGLTGELFF. CDR3 nucleotide sequence: TGTGCCAGTAACCCCCAGACAGGACTCACCGGGGAGCTGTTTTTT.

The CDR3 DNA sequence: TGCAGCGTTGCCGGGACTAGAGACACCGGGGAGCTGTTTTTT. Residues: CSVAGTRDTGELFF. The rearrangement uses TRBV29-1 and TRBJ2-2; 8 nucleotides match TRBD2. The trim removed 4 bases at V and 3 bases at J, leaving 4 bases unmatched. This CDR3 is 14 amino acids long. CDR1 is SQVTM, CDR2 ANQGSEA, per germline.

The chain recombines TRBV19 with TRBJ2-7; D might be TRBD1 (6 bases). CDR3 length: 13 amino acids. Germline assignment: CDR1 LNHDA and CDR2 SQIVND (reference sequence). The V gene lost 6 bases and the J gene lost 3 bases, with 12 bases spanning the gap. CDR3 in amino acids: CASRSAGDYEQYF. CDR3 coding DNA: TGTGCCAGTAGATCGGCAGGGGACTACGAGCAGTACTTC.